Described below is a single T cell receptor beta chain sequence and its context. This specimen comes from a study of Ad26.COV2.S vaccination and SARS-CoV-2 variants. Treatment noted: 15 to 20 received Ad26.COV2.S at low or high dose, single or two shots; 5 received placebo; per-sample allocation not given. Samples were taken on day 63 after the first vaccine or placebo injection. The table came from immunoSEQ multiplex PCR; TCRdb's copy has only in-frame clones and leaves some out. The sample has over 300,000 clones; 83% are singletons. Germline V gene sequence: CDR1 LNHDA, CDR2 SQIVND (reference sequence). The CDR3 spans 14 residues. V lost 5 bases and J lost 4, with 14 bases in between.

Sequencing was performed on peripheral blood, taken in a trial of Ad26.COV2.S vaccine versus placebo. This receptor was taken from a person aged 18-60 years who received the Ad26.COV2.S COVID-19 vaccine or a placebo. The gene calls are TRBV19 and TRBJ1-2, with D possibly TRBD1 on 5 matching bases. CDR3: CASSFPQGSYGYTF. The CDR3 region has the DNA TGTGCCAGTAGTTTCCCTCAGGGTAGCTATGGCTACACCTTC.